What follows is one T cell receptor beta chain and its context. With 6 bases clipped from V and 1 base from J, the junction kept 6 bases outside the gene matches. Germline V CDR1 and CDR2: KGHSH, LQKENI. This CDR3 has 16 amino acids. The data originate from a study of blood T cell repertoires in COVID-19. The overall study: Acute and convalescent COVID-19 samples came from the United States, Italy and Spain.

Source study methods: Amplification of reference gene primers was used by the study to estimate nucleated cell counts. Some clones are missing from TCRdb's copy, which holds only in-frame ones; the method was immunoSEQ multiplex PCR. The D gene and trimming were derived from the DNA, and the V and J assignments and clone size from that table. The top ten hold approximately 15% of the sample, which has roughly 150,000 clones, 65% to 85% seen once. This sequence was found in a woman aged 80 or older with acute or convalescent COVID-19. The chain recombines TRBV18 with TRBJ2-6; 7 positions agree with TRBD1. The sequencing sample was made of peripheral blood. The CDR3, as DNA: TGTGCCAGCTCCGCCAAGGACAGGTCTGGGGCCAACGTCCTGACTTTC. This translates into CASSAKDRSGANVLTF. Based on the CDR3 plus reference TRBV18 and TRBJ2-6, the full variable domain is NAGVMQNPRHLVRRRGQEARLRCSPMKGHSHVYWYRQLPEEGLKFMVYLQKENIIDESGMPKERFSAEFPKEGPSILRIQQVVRGDSAAYFCASSAKDRSGANVLTFGAGSRLTVL.